This T cell receptor beta chain was identified in a study of T cells in Graves' hyperthyroidism and ophthalmopathy. Across the study: Peripheral blood was drawn at first diagnosis, prior to all treatment.

Study results and limitations: The majority of expanded thyroid clonotypes above 0.001 also appeared in blood.

Amplification of TCR beta CDR3 regions was performed using RNA transcripts as template. HTBI primers drove first-round RT-PCR of the TCR CDR3. Each CDR3 protein is one row after TCRdb ran MiXCR on the multiplex PCR reads. The sample lists more than 350,000 distinct CDR3 sequences; 13% to 15% were seen once. There are many counts of this clonotype. What it binds is unknown. V gave up 3 bases and J gave up 0 bases, with 9 bases separating them. CDR1 and CDR2 (germline): SGHAT, FQNNGV. CDR3 size: 16 residues. Sequencing input: blood. The receptor was isolated from a woman aged 30 to 39 with Graves' ophthalmopathy. The genes are TRBV11-2 and TRBJ1-6; tentative D call: TRBD1 (5 bases). DNA for the CDR3: TGTGCCAGCAGCTTCAGTGACAGCTCCTATAATTCACCCCTCCACTTT. Translated: CASSFSDSSYNSPLHF. Filled out from reference TRBV11-2 and TRBJ1-6, the complete variable domain reads EAGVAQSPRYKIIEKRQSVAFWCNPISGHATLYWYQQILGQGPKLLIQFQNNGVVDDSQLPKDRFSAERLKGVDSTLKIQPAKLEDSAVYLCASSFSDSSYNSPLHFGNGTRLTVT.